The 4 T cell receptor beta chains reported below all come from one sample, sequenced in a study of T cell responses to AZD1222 COVID-19 vaccine. TCRdb's copy holds only in-frame clones and misses some; the assay was immunoSEQ multiplex PCR. The table includes over 90,000 clones, 90% detected once. Sample: peripheral blood, taken on day 0 of AZD1222 vaccination. Every receptor here comes from an adult in good health.

This chain connects TRBV4-2 to TRBJ2-5; 8 bases map to TRBD1. CDR3 length: 15 residues. The germline V gene encodes CDR1 LGHNA and CDR2 YNFKEQ. V lost 1 base to trimming and J lost 5 bases; unmatched junction nucleotides: 6. This chain's CDR3 is CASSQGVDRVETQYF. CDR3 in DNA: TGTGCCAGCAGCCAAGGTGTGGACAGGGTTGAGACCCAGTACTTC.

The gene calls are TRBV7-2 and TRBJ1-1; the D is unclear. CDR3 length equals 14 residues. Germline V gene data show CDR1 as SGHTA and CDR2 as FQGNSA. Trimming left V 1 base short and J 5 bases short, with 11 bases between. The CDR3 spells CASSLGRRITEAFF. Here the CDR3 DNA reads TGTGCCAGCAGCTTAGGCCGAAGGATAACTGAAGCTTTCTTT.

The chain carries TRBV5-1 and TRBJ1-2; D possibly corresponds to TRBD1 (5 bases). Germline lookup yields CDR1 SGHRS and CDR2 YFSETQ. The CDR3 length is 15 residues. Trimming took 4 bases from V and 8 from J, leaving 21 bases between them. The CDR3 sequence is CASSTQGAGTQGYTF. The CDR3 DNA reads TGCGCCAGCAGCACCCAGGGAGCGGGGACGCAGGGCTACACCTTC.

As regards this clone: Other DNA sequences in this specimen translate into the identical CDR3. The J gene is TRBJ2-7, the V gene TRBV27, with a possible D match to TRBD1 (6 bases). V dropped 2 bases and J dropped 4 bases, with 12 bases sitting between them. This CDR3 comprises 14 residues. The V gene's germline CDR1 is MNHEY and CDR2 SMNVEV (reference sequence). The CDR3 region is CASSLRIQGYEQYF. DNA of the CDR3: TGTGCCAGCAGTTTAAGGATACAGGGATACGAGCAGTACTTC.